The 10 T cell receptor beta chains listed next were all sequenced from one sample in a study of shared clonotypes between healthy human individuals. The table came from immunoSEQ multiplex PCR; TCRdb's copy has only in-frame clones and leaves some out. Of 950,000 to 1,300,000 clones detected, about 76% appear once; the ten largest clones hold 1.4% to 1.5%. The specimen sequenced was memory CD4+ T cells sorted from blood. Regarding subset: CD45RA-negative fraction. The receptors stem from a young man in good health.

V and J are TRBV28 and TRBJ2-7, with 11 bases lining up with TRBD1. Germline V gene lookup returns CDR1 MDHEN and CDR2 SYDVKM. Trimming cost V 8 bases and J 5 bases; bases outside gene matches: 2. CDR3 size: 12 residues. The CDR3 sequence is CASGTGGHEQYF. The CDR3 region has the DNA TGTGCCAGCGGGACAGGGGGGCACGAGCAGTACTTC.

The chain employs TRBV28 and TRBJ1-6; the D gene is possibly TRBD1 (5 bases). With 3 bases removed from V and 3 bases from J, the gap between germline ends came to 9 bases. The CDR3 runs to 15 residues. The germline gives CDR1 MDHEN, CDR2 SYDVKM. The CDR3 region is CASSFEGRYNSPLHF. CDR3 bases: TGTGCCAGCAGTTTCGAGGGGCGCTATAATTCACCCCTCCACTTT.

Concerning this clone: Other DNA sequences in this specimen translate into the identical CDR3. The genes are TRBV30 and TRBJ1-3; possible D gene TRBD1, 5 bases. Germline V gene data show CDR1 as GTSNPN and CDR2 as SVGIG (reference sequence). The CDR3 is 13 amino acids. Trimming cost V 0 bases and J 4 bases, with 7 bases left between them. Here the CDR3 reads CAWSVQAGNTIYF. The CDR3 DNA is TGTGCCTGGAGTGTACAGGCGGGAAACACCATATATTTT.

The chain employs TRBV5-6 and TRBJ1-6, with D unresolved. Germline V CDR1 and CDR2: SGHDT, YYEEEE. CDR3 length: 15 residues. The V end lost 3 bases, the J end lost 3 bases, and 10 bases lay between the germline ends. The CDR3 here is CASSSSRDYNSPLHF. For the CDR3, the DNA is TGTGCCAGCAGCTCGAGCCGGGACTATAATTCACCCCTCCACTTT.

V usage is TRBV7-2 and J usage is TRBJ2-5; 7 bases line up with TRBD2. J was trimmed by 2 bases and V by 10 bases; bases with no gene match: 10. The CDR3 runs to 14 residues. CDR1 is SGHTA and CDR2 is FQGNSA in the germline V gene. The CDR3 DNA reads TGTGCCAACGGGGCTAGCGGAACTCAAGAGACCCAGTACTTC. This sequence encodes CANGASGTQETQYF.

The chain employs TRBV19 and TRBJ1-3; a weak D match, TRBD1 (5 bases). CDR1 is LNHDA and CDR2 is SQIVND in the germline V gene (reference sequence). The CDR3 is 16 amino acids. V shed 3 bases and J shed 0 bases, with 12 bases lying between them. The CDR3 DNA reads TGTGCCAGTAGTATGAAGGGACGTTACTCTGGAAACACCATATATTTT. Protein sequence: CASSMKGRYSGNTIYF.

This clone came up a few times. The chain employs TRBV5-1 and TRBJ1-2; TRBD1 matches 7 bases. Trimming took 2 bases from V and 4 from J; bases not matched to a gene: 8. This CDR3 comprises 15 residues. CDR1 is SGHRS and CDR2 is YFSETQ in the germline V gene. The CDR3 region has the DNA TGCGCCAGCAGCTTATCCACAGGGGAAAGCTATGGCTACACCTTC. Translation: CASSLSTGESYGYTF.

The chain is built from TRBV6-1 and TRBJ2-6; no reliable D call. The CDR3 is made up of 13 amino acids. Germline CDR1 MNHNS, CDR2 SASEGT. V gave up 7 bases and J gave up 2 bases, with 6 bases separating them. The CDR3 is CASILTGANVLTF. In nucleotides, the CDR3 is TGTGCCAGCATTCTAACTGGGGCCAACGTCCTGACTTTC.

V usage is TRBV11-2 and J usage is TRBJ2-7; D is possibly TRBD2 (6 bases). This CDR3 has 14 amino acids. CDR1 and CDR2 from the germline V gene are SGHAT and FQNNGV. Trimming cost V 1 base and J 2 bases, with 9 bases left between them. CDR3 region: CASSLVAGTYEQYF. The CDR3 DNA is TGTGCCAGCAGCTTAGTGGCGGGAACCTACGAGCAGTACTTC.

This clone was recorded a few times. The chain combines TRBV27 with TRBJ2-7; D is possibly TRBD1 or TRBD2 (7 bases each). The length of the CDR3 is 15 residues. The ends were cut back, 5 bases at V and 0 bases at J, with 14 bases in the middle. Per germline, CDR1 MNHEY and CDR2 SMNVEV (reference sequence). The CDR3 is CASSPPGGGSYEQYF. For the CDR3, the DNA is TGTGCCAGCAGTCCCCCAGGGGGGGGCTCCTACGAGCAGTACTTC.